Detailed here is one T cell receptor beta chain. A junction boundary mismatches the germline segment, possibly from a read error. This record belongs to a study of shared clonotypes between healthy human individuals. The method was immunoSEQ multiplex PCR; TCRdb's version includes in-frame clones alone and lacks a portion of them. This table holds around 1.4 million clones, just under 99% found once. The CDR3 has 13 amino acids. CDR1 and CDR2 from the germline V gene are SGHTA and FQGNSA. The TCR sequence derives from a man aged 30 to 45 in good health. Sequencing was done on a sample of naive CD4+ T cells sorted from blood. Specified subset: CD45RA+ positively selected. The rearrangement uses TRBV7-2 and TRBJ1-2, with D tentatively TRBD1 (6 bases). In DNA, the CDR3 is TGTGCCAGCAGCTTAGCCGGGCCAATCAGGGGCGTCTTC. This translates into CASSLAGPIRGVF.